A selection of T cell receptor beta chains follows, all from one sample in a study of CD8+CD57+ T cells in acquired aplastic anemia. A single record per CDR3 protein comes from TCRdb applying MiXCR to the reads. The table shows about 160,000 distinct CDR3 sequences, with around 47% occurring only once. Sequenced input: sorted CD4+, CD8+, or CD8+CD57+ T cells (not recorded which) from PBMCs. All receptors come from a human donor with aplastic anemia. Each CDR3 is given with its conserved first and last residue. Fields, in order: D gene, clone size, J gene, V gene, CDR3 protein, CDR3 DNA. A D gene is named only where the DNA matches it firmly. Clone sizes are given selectively: once, few, many, or a class where the clone is expanded.

D: -; size: -; J: TRBJ1-5; V: TRBV15; CDR3: CATSRGRGYQPQHF; DNA: TGTGCCACCAGCAGAGGTCGTGGATATCAGCCCCAGCATTTT
D: -; size: -; J: TRBJ2-2; V: TRBV2; CDR3: CSSKGADYTGELFF; DNA: TGTTCCTCAAAAGGGGCAGATTACACCGGGGAGCTGTTTTTT
D: TRBD1; size: few; J: TRBJ2-7; V: TRBV20-1; CDR3: CSASGGQGPYEQYF; DNA: TGCAGTGCTAGTGGGGGACAGGGGCCCTACGAGCAGTACTTC
D: -; size: -; J: TRBJ2-2; V: TRBV14; CDR3: CASSQASRGGRRNTGELFF; DNA: TGTGCCAGCAGCCAAGCATCTAGAGGGGGTCGACGGAACACCGGGGAGCTGTTTTTT
D: -; size: -; J: TRBJ1-2; V: TRBV20-1; CDR3: CSARDSGSVSYGYTF; DNA: TGCAGTGCTAGAGATAGCGGGTCGGTGAGCTATGGCTACACCTTC
D: TRBD1; size: many; J: TRBJ2-3; V: TRBV6-1; CDR3: CASSERDRTTDTQYF; DNA: TGTGCCAGCAGTGAAAGGGACAGGACCACAGATACGCAGTATTTT
D: TRBD2; size: -; J: TRBJ2-5; V: TRBV9; CDR3: CASSPSDGGGETQYF; DNA: TGTGCCAGCAGCCCCTCAGATGGGGGAGGGGAGACCCAGTACTTC
D: TRBD1; size: -; J: TRBJ1-5; V: TRBV30; CDR3: CAWGQGEDQPQHF; DNA: TGTGCCTGGGGACAGGGGGAGGATCAGCCCCAGCATTTT
D: -; size: many; J: TRBJ2-1; V: TRBV7-2; CDR3: CASSLAGGAVNEQFF; DNA: TGTGCCAGCAGCTTAGCGGGGGGCGCCGTCAATGAGCAGTTCTTC
D: -; size: many; J: TRBJ1-1; V: TRBV3-2; CDR3: CASSPPGNTEAFF; DNA: TGTGCCAGCAGCCCCCCAGGGAACACTGAAGCTTTCTTT
D: TRBD1; size: -; J: TRBJ2-7; V: TRBV2; CDR3: CASNSGTGYHEQYF; DNA: TGTGCCAGCAATTCCGGGACAGGGTACCACGAGCAGTACTTC
D: TRBD1; size: many; J: TRBJ2-3; V: TRBV27; CDR3: CASADRLSTDTQYF; DNA: TGTGCCAGCGCGGACAGGCTTAGCACAGATACGCAGTATTTT
D: -; size: many; J: TRBJ2-3; V: TRBV7-6; CDR3: CASSPRGAEADTQYF; DNA: TGTGCCAGCAGCCCACGGGGGGCGGAAGCAGATACGCAGTATTTT
D: -; size: many; J: TRBJ1-1; V: TRBV12-3/TRBV12-4; CDR3: CASMRMNTEAFF; DNA: TGTGCCAGCATGCGCATGAACACTGAAGCTTTCTTT
D: TRBD2; size: -; J: TRBJ2-7; V: TRBV10-3; CDR3: CAISGSSGTDYEQYF; DNA: TGTGCCATCAGTGGATCTAGCGGGACTGACTACGAGCAGTACTTC
D: -; size: -; J: TRBJ1-4; V: TRBV10-2; CDR3: CASSESQKLFF; DNA: TGCGCCAGCAGTGAGTCTCAAAAACTGTTTTTT
D: -; size: many; J: TRBJ1-2; V: TRBV11-2; CDR3: CASSLDRGDYTF; DNA: TGTGCCAGCAGCTTAGACCGAGGGGACTACACCTTC
D: TRBD1; size: -; J: TRBJ2-7; V: TRBV15; CDR3: CATSARTGGDEQYF; DNA: TGTGCCACCAGCGCACGGACAGGGGGCGACGAGCAGTACTTC
D: -; size: -; J: TRBJ2-7; V: TRBV20-1; CDR3: CSAGVDYEQYF; DNA: TGCAGTGCCGGGGTAGACTACGAGCAGTACTTC
D: -; size: many; J: TRBJ1-1; V: TRBV2; CDR3: CASSESPRSDTEAFF; DNA: TGTGCCAGCAGTGAATCGCCGCGGTCCGACACTGAAGCTTTCTTT
D: TRBD2; size: many; J: TRBJ2-3; V: TRBV5-1; CDR3: CASSGTTLTDTQYF; DNA: TGCGCCAGCTCCGGGACTACCCTCACAGATACGCAGTATTTT
D: TRBD2; size: many; J: TRBJ2-1; V: TRBV7-7; CDR3: CASSPGPGTSGTINEQFF; DNA: TGTGCTAGCAGCCCCGGCCCCGGGACTAGCGGGACCATAAATGAGCAGTTCTTC
D: TRBD1; size: many; J: TRBJ1-2; V: TRBV6-1; CDR3: CASNSRGRRDGYTF; DNA: TGTGCCAGCAACTCCAGGGGGCGCCGCGATGGCTACACCTTC
D: -; size: -; J: TRBJ1-1; V: TRBV10-2; CDR3: CASTSEDTEAFF; DNA: TGCGCCAGCACCAGTGAAGACACTGAAGCTTTCTTT
D: TRBD1; size: -; J: TRBJ1-2; V: TRBV6-1; CDR3: CASSFEPGQGGGYTF; DNA: TGTGCCAGCAGCTTTGAACCGGGACAGGGGGGTGGCTACACCTTC
D: -; size: -; J: TRBJ2-7; V: TRBV7-8; CDR3: CASSRPGKAYERYF; DNA: TGTGCCAGCAGCCGTCCGGGGAAGGCCTACGAGCGGTACTTC
D: TRBD2; size: -; J: TRBJ2-1; V: TRBV12-3/TRBV12-4; CDR3: CASSLAGGGGEQFF; DNA: TGTGCCAGCAGTCTAGCGGGAGGTGGGGGTGAGCAGTTCTTC